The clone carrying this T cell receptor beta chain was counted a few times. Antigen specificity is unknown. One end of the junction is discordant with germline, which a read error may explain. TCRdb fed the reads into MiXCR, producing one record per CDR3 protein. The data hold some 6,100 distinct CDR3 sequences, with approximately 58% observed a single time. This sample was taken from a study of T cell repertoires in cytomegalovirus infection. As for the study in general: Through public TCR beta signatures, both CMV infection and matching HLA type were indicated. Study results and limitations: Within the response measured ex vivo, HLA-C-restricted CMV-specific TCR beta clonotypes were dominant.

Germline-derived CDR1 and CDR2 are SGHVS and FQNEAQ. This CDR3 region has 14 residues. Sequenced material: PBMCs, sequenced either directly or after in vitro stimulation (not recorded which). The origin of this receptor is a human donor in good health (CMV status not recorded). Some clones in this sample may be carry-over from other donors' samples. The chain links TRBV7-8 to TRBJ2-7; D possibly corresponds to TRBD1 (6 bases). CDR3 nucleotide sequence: TGTGCCTGCATCTGGGACACCCCTGGCGACGAGCATTACTTC. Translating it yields CACIWDTPGDEHYF. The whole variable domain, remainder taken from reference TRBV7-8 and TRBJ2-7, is GAGVSQSPRYKVAKRGQDVALRCDPISGHVSLFWYQQALGQGPEFLTYFQNEAQLDKSGLPSDRFFAERPEGSVSTLKIQRTQQEDSAVYLCACIWDTPGDEHYFGPGTRLTVT.